These 8 T cell receptor beta chains were all obtained from the same sample, sequenced in a study of blood T cell repertoires in COVID-19. Libraries were prepared by immunoSEQ multiplex PCR; TCRdb keeps only in-frame clonotypes and omits some of them. The repertoire holds more than 250,000 clones, with approximately 92% as singletons. Source material: PBMCs or T cells enriched from blood (not recorded which). The source is a woman aged 25 to 39 who had recovered from COVID-19.

The chain combines TRBV7-2 with TRBJ1-3; no clear D gene. The germline V gene has CDR1 SGHTA and CDR2 FQGNSA. The CDR3 consists of 18 residues. With 1 base removed from V and 0 bases from J, the gap between germline ends came to 16 bases. CDR3 bases: TGTGCCAGCAGCTTAGAAAGCGTTTCGACCTACTCTGGAAACACCATATATTTT. Its translation is CASSLESVSTYSGNTIYF.

In regard to this clone: The sample has other DNA sequences that encode this CDR3 too. The chain uses TRBV28 and TRBJ1-1; 7 bases agree with TRBD1. Germline values: CDR1 MDHEN, CDR2 SYDVKM. There are 14 residues in the CDR3. V was pared by 5 bases and J by 5 bases, with 8 bases of the junction left unmatched. The CDR3 spells CASSLTGRGTEAFF. The CDR3 nucleotides are TGTGCCAGCAGTCTGACAGGGCGAGGAACTGAAGCTTTCTTT.

The chain uses TRBV29-1 and TRBJ2-7, with TRBD1 as a possible D gene (6 bases). The length of the CDR3 is 15 residues. Trimming pared 4 bases from V and 0 bases from J, leaving 16 bases between. Germline V gene data show CDR1 as SQVTM and CDR2 as ANQGSEA. The CDR3 loop reads CSVVRGTINSYEQYF. Written as DNA, the CDR3 is TGCAGCGTTGTTAGGGGGACAATTAACTCCTACGAGCAGTACTTC.

This clone appeared a few times. The J gene is TRBJ1-2, the V gene TRBV2, with D tentatively TRBD1 (6 bases). V was cut by 6 bases and J by 6 bases, with 11 bases left in between. The germline V gene encodes CDR1 SNHLY and CDR2 FYNNEI. The length of the CDR3 is 12 residues. DNA for the CDR3: TGTGCCAGCAGGAGACAGGCCCATGGCTACACCTTC. Protein product: CASRRQAHGYTF.

The chain is built from TRBV5-8 and TRBJ1-1, with a weak D call TRBD1 (6 bases). The germline CDR1 and CDR2 sequences are SGHTS and YDEGEE. CDR3 length: 12 residues. The ends were cut back, 5 bases at V and 7 bases at J, with 12 bases in the middle. CDR3 protein: CASRGGYSEAFF. The CDR3 DNA reads TGTGCCAGCAGAGGGGGATATAGTGAAGCTTTCTTT.

The chain has TRBV27 and TRBJ2-2, with TRBD2 identical over 7 bases. CDR1 and CDR2 from the germline V gene are MNHEY and SMNVEV (reference sequence). The CDR3 extends over 16 amino acids. Germline trimming cut 4 bases from V and 0 bases from J; bases unmatched to any gene: 5. Written as DNA, the CDR3 is TGTGCCAGCAGTTCCCAAGCGGGGCCGAACACCGGGGAGCTGTTTTTT. Encoded protein: CASSSQAGPNTGELFF.

The chain uses TRBV6-5 and TRBJ1-1; tentatively, D is TRBD1 (5 bases). Deletions cut 0 bases from V and 4 bases from J, with 9 bases between. The CDR3 has 14 residues. The germline V gene encodes CDR1 MNHEY and CDR2 SVGAGI. The CDR3 DNA sequence: TGTGCCAGCAGTTACTCGGGCAGGGCCACTGAAGCTTTCTTT. Amino acid sequence: CASSYSGRATEAFF.

The chain links TRBV6-5 to TRBJ1-1; TRBD1 aligns across 11 bases. The germline CDR1 and CDR2 sequences are MNHEY and SVGAGI. CDR3 size: 14 residues. The trim removed 7 bases at V and 5 bases at J, leaving 6 bases unmatched. CDR3 DNA: TGTGCCAGCAATTTGGACAGGGGGCGGACTGAAGCTTTCTTT. Translation gives CASNLDRGRTEAFF.